This T cell receptor beta chain was recorded in a study of blood T cell repertoires in COVID-19. On the study more broadly: Italy, Spain and the United States were the sources of the convalescent and acute COVID-19 samples. PBMCs, B-cell-depleted T cells, or T cells were the source of the cDNA or gDNA that made up the material.

In the original analysis: Amplification of reference gene primers provided the estimated nucleated cell counts. The assay was immunoSEQ multiplex PCR, and TCRdb's table has in-frame clones only and misses some. From that table come the V and J calls and clone size; the DNA was used to work out D and trimming. Here the sample spans about 180,000 clones, roughly 85% being singletons. V was clipped by 2 bases and J by 0 bases; unmatched bases: 7. From germline, CDR1 is SGHAT and CDR2 FQNNGV. This CDR3 region has 17 residues. Sample: peripheral blood. This TCR derives from a man aged 45-60 years with active or convalescent COVID-19. The chain is built from TRBV11-2 and TRBJ1-3; 7 bases align to TRBD1. The CDR3 DNA is TGTGCCAGCAGCTTATCCAGTCGACAGGGCTCTGGAAACACCATATATTTT. It specifies CASSLSSRQGSGNTIYF.